This is a list of T cell receptor beta chains from one sample in a study of CD8+CD57+ T cells in acquired aplastic anemia. TCRdb reprocessed the reads with MiXCR, giving one entry per CDR3 protein. Of roughly 250,000 distinct CDR3 sequences in the sample, 82% were seen once. Sequencing input: sorted CD4+, CD8+, or CD8+CD57+ T cells (not recorded which) from PBMCs. The source is a human donor with aplastic anemia. The conserved cysteine and the conserved F or W are not part of the CDR3 here.

v_call	j_call	cdr3_aa
TRBV9	TRBJ2-3	ASSPAGGHATQD
TRBV12-3/TRBV12-4	TRBJ1-2	ASSTGQTLYGYT
TRBV7-2	TRBJ1-6	ASSLGGGADYGSLH
TRBV11-3	TRBJ2-7	ASSLELTLLYEQY
TRBV2	TRBJ2-3	GSGSGSTDTQY
TRBV5-4	TRBJ1-2	ASSFTNGGLDYGYT
TRBV2	TRBJ2-4	ASGDAGTIQY
TRBV7-2	TRBJ2-3	ASSAGGKDKQY
TRBV7-9	TRBJ2-1	ASSLAGASGYYNEQF
TRBV7-2	TRBJ2-5	ASSFPGGAETQY
TRBV7-9	TRBJ2-3	ASSSWGMTTETKY
TRBV5-5	TRBJ2-1	ASTPSGDEQF
TRBV7-9	TRBJ2-3	ANNLAGCPETQY
TRBV7-2	TRBJ1-1	ASSRLLTWNPEAF
TRBV7-9	TRBJ2-5	ASSLPGTQDTTHY
TRBV7-6	TRBJ1-6	ASSSVGGDSPLH
TRBV2	TRBJ1-2	ASSARQADYGYT
TRBV7-9	TRBJ2-3	DSSLPRSGGSDE
TRBV9	TRBJ1-3	ASSVGSDTQYFIY
TRBV2	TRBJ1-1	ASRLDLTENTDAF
TRBV11-3	TRBJ1-2	ASSLGLTDNYGYT
TRBV5-6	TRBJ2-5	ASSLQGRGGETQY
TRBV10-3	TRBJ2-3	AISDGQSSTDTQY
TRBV11-3	TRBJ2-1	ASGLGGQEF
TRBV5-4	TRBJ1-4	ASSLDEQKLF
TRBV2	TRBJ1-5	ASSSSTGITNPPHY
TRBV13	TRBJ2-3	ASHLGGTDTQY
TRBV7-9	TRBJ2-7	ASSFTGTPYEEY
TRBV25-1	TRBJ1-1	ASSEPTQESTEAF
TRBV5-1	TRBJ2-3	ASSLAQGQGTDTQY
TRBV2	TRBJ2-1	ASRDGGNPGEL
TRBV24-1	TRBJ1-2	ATSDRDRDGYT
TRBV20-1	TRBJ2-1	SAAQGDPYNEQF
TRBV7-9	TRBJ2-1	ASSLKGQGTTEQF
TRBV7-2	TRBJ2-6	ASTLGRGPARANVLT
TRBV7-6	TRBJ2-5	ASSLAPTDTQNFY
TRBV7-6	TRBJ1-6	ASSLGHGPKSTHH
TRBV6-2/TRBV6-3	TRBJ1-5	ASMPGGLGQPQH
TRBV29-1	TRBJ2-6	SVATRFSGANVLT
TRBV7-8	TRBJ1-2	ASSFHPDGTAYSYT
TRBV9	TRBJ1-1	ASSGEVTTTTASF
TRBV9	TRBJ2-3	ASSLAGGHNKQY
TRBV10-1	TRBJ1-1	ASSEKVNTEAF
TRBV7-2	TRBJ2-1	ASSLGLAGDNEQF